Below, 22 T cell receptor beta chains from the same sample are listed, as sequenced in a study of T cell repertoires in cytomegalovirus infection. In TCRdb, the reads were re-called with MiXCR into one record per CDR3 protein. This sample has roughly 860,000 distinct CDR3 sequences, with 30% to 35% found just once. These receptors' targets are unknown. This material consisted of cultured CD8+ T cells from PBMCs, taken from culture after CMV antigen stimulation. The source of these receptors is a human donor in good health (CMV status not recorded). Some clones in this sample may be carry-over from other donors' samples.

The V and J genes are TRBV7-6 and TRBJ2-6; a weak D match, TRBD2 (7 bases). Trimming left V 5 bases short and J 4 bases short, with 18 bases between. Germline-derived CDR1 and CDR2 are SGHVS and FNYEAQ. This CDR3 is 17 amino acids long. The CDR3 DNA reads TGTGCCAGCAGCGCGGGGGCGCGAGTATCCGGGGCCAACGTCCTGACTTTC. It codes for CASSAGARVSGANVLTF.

The chain employs TRBV4-3 and TRBJ1-1; D remains unclear. Germline assignment: CDR1 LGHNA and CDR2 YSLEER. V was trimmed by 3 bases and J by 4 bases, leaving 12 bases between them. This CDR3 spans 14 amino acids. The CDR3 DNA sequence: TGCGCCAGCAGCCACGGAGGCGGGCGCACTGAAGCTTTCTTT. This codes for CASSHGGGRTEAFF.

Comment on this clonotype: At one end the junction does not follow the germline gene, possibly because of a read error. V gene TRBV7-4 combines with J gene TRBJ1-5; possible D gene TRBD1, 5 bases. This CDR3 has 13 residues. The V gene's germline CDR1 is SGHVT and CDR2 SQSDAQ. CDR3 loop: CAGSSRGNQPQHF. The CDR3, as DNA: TGTGCCGGCAGCTCCCGGGGGAATCAGCCCCAGCATTTT.

This chain connects TRBV4-2 to TRBJ1-2; no clear D gene. Trimming took 0 bases from V and 6 from J, leaving 8 bases between them. The germline V gene encodes CDR1 LGHNA and CDR2 YNFKEQ. The CDR3 contains 13 residues. CDR3 residues: CASSQDRKDGYTF. The CDR3 DNA follows: TGTGCCAGCAGCCAAGATCGGAAGGATGGCTACACCTTC.

This clonotype was counted many times. This chain links TRBV7-6 with TRBJ2-3; TRBD1 agrees at 7 bases. V lost 7 bases, J lost 0 bases, and 4 bases stayed unmatched. The CDR3 contains 14 residues. The germline CDR1 and CDR2 sequences are SGHVS and FNYEAQ. The CDR3 sequence: CASTRDRSTDTQYF. DNA of the CDR3: TGTGCCAGCACCCGGGACAGAAGCACAGATACGCAGTATTTT.

This rearrangement joins TRBV6-5 to TRBJ2-1; D gene unclear. Trimming took 1 base from V and 7 from J, leaving 14 bases between them. Germline V gene lookup returns CDR1 MNHEY and CDR2 SVGAGI. CDR3 length: 15 residues. The CDR3 is CASSYYAGIVNEQFF. DNA of the CDR3: TGTGCCAGCAGTTACTACGCAGGAATTGTAAATGAGCAGTTCTTC.

This chain links TRBV7-9 with TRBJ2-7; possibly TRBD1 or TRBD2 for D (5 bases each). CDR3 length: 17 amino acids. The germline gives CDR1 SEHNR, CDR2 FQNEAQ (reference sequence). V lost 5 bases and J lost 0, with 20 bases in between. The CDR3 spells CASSPQRGGDSSYEQYF. CDR3 bases: TGTGCCAGCAGCCCCCAGCGTGGAGGAGACAGCTCCTACGAGCAGTACTTC.

Of note for this clonotype: A read error may account for a junction end that differs from germline. J is TRBJ2-2 and V is TRBV7-7; D might be TRBD1 (5 bases). CDR1 SSHAT and CDR2 FNYEAQ come from the germline V gene (reference sequence). The CDR3 runs to 17 residues. Written as DNA, the CDR3 is TGTGCTAGCAGCCCACAAGACAGTCTACCGAACACCGGGGAGCTGTTTTTT. Protein sequence: CASSPQDSLPNTGELFF.

This clonotype was counted a few times. The chain is built from TRBV19 and TRBJ2-5; possibly TRBD2 for D (6 bases). Germline-derived CDR1 and CDR2 are LNHDA and SQIVND (reference sequence). This CDR3 region has 15 residues. The V end was cut by 5 bases, the J end by 2 bases, with 15 bases between. CDR3 loop: CASSSTLSGQETQYF. CDR3 nucleotides: TGTGCCAGTAGTTCTACCCTGAGCGGGCAAGAGACCCAGTACTTC.

Only a few counts were recorded for this clonotype. J is TRBJ2-6 and V is TRBV19, with TRBD1 matching 9 bases. V was pared by 8 bases and J by 2 bases, with 16 bases of the junction left unmatched. The CDR3 runs 19 residues. CDR1 is LNHDA and CDR2 is SQIVND in the germline V gene (reference sequence). For the CDR3, the DNA is TGTGCCAGTTGGGGACAGGGACCCCTGGAGAGGACTGGGGCCAACGTCCTGACTTTC. It encodes CASWGQGPLERTGANVLTF. Looking up the rest from reference TRBV19 and TRBJ2-6 gives the full variable domain: DGGITQSPKYLFRKEGQNVTLSCEQNLNHDAMYWYRQDPGQGLRLIYYSQIVNDFQKGDIAEGYSVSREKKESFPLTVTSAQKNPTAFYLCASWGQGPLERTGANVLTFGAGSRLTVL.

The rearrangement uses TRBV9 and TRBJ1-2; 7 bases fit TRBD1. The CDR3 totals 16 residues. J was trimmed by 3 bases and V by 0 bases; bases with no gene match: 8. The V gene's germline CDR1 is SGDLS and CDR2 YYNGEE. The CDR3 nucleotides read TGTGCCAGCAGCGTAGCTAGGCAGGGGGTGTACTATGGCTACACCTTC. The encoded protein is CASSVARQGVYYGYTF.

The chain carries TRBV4-3 and TRBJ1-1; 7 positions agree with TRBD1. CDR3 size: 17 residues. The germline CDR1 and CDR2 sequences are LGHNA and YSLEER. V lost 4 bases to trimming and J lost 3 bases; unmatched junction nucleotides: 14. The CDR3 loop is CASSPQGPNTIDTEAFF. The DNA of the CDR3 is TGCGCCAGCAGCCCACAGGGGCCCAACACCATCGACACTGAAGCTTTCTTT.

This chain links TRBV4-1 with TRBJ2-2; D unclear. The germline V gene has CDR1 MGHRA and CDR2 YSYEKL. Trimming removed 0 bases at V and 3 bases at J, with 2 bases between. The CDR3 consists of 13 residues. The CDR3 loop reads CASSQEHTGELFF. The CDR3 DNA is TGCGCCAGCAGCCAAGAACACACCGGGGAGCTGTTTTTT.

This clonotype was detected only a few times. The CDR3, as DNA: TGTGCCAGCAGTGAGCCCGGGGGGGCTGGGTTAACGAACACCGGGGAGCTGTTTTTT. This translates into CASSEPGGAGLTNTGELFF. The chain links TRBV6-1 to TRBJ2-2, with TRBD2 identical over 8 bases. The CDR3 runs 19 residues. Germline CDR1 reads MNHNS; CDR2 reads SASEGT. J was trimmed by 0 bases and V by 3 bases; bases with no gene match: 12.

This clonotype was observed at least ten times. The chain uses TRBV7-2 and TRBJ2-1; D is unresolved. Trimming stripped 5 bases from V and 4 bases from J, with 12 bases between. The CDR3 is 14 residues long. Germline lookup yields CDR1 SGHTA and CDR2 FQGNSA. The CDR3: CASSRDPRYNEQFF. CDR3 in DNA: TGTGCCAGCAGCCGCGACCCGCGGTACAATGAGCAGTTCTTC.

The sample holds one count of this clonotype. V and J are TRBV18 and TRBJ1-2, with a weak D call TRBD1 (6 bases). This CDR3 contains 19 residues. Trimming cost V 4 bases and J 0 bases, with 24 bases left between them. Germline-derived CDR1 and CDR2 are KGHSH and LQKENI. The CDR3 spells CASSRTVLAVGTTNYGYTF. The CDR3 nucleotides read TGTGCCAGCTCACGGACAGTATTGGCCGTAGGGACTACTAACTATGGCTACACCTTC.

This clonotype was seen repeatedly, ten times or more. The V call is TRBV7-8, the J call TRBJ1-2; perhaps TRBD1 as D (6 bases). Germline values: CDR1 SGHVS, CDR2 FQNEAQ. Trimming pared 5 bases from V and 8 bases from J, leaving 24 bases between. The CDR3 runs 16 residues. CDR3: CASSIPGGGRLLGYTF. CDR3 nucleotides: TGTGCCAGCAGCATCCCGGGGGGGGGGCGCTTATTAGGCTACACCTTC.

This clonotype was found many times. CDR3 in amino acids: CASSWASGANNEQFF. The CDR3 DNA reads TGTGCCAGCAGCTGGGCTAGCGGGGCTAACAATGAGCAGTTCTTC. The V call is TRBV7-8, the J call TRBJ2-1; 9 bases fit TRBD2. The V gene's germline CDR1 is SGHVS and CDR2 FQNEAQ. CDR3 length: 15 amino acids. After removal of 4 bases from V and 5 bases from J, the junction contained 6 bases not matched to a gene.

The J gene is TRBJ2-3, the V gene TRBV7-9; 9 bases agree with TRBD2. J lost 2 bases, V lost 2 bases, and 11 bases had no gene match. CDR1 SEHNR and CDR2 FQNEAQ come from the germline V gene (reference sequence). The CDR3 has 18 residues. The DNA of the CDR3 is TGTGCCAGCAGCTTACCTAGCGGGGCCGGGCCCCTCACAGATACGCAGTATTTT. This gives the protein CASSLPSGAGPLTDTQYF.

This chain uses TRBV5-6 with TRBJ1-2; 8 bases are shared with TRBD1. Germline CDR1 SGHDT, CDR2 YYEEEE. V gave up 2 bases and J gave up 6 bases; unmatched junction bases: 12. This CDR3 is built from 16 residues. CDR3 region: CASSFGTGAVRDGYTF. The CDR3 DNA follows: TGTGCCAGCAGCTTCGGGACAGGCGCCGTTAGGGATGGCTACACCTTC.

CDR3 nucleotides: TGTGCCAGCAGCCCCCTTCAGGGGTTAGCCAAAAACATTCAGTACTTC. Its translation is CASSPLQGLAKNIQYF. V gene TRBV27 combines with J gene TRBJ2-4; possibly TRBD1 for D (6 bases). Trimming removed 6 bases at V and 0 bases at J, with 15 bases between. The CDR3 totals 16 residues. Germline-derived CDR1 and CDR2 are MNHEY and SMNVEV (reference sequence).

This chain links TRBV2 with TRBJ2-2, with TRBD2 matching 14 bases. The CDR3 has 17 residues. The trim removed 7 bases at V and 0 bases at J, leaving 4 bases unmatched. Per the germline V gene, CDR1 is SNHLY and CDR2 is FYNNEI. The CDR3 is CASTSTSGGANTGELFF. The DNA of the CDR3 is TGTGCCAGCACCTCGACTAGCGGGGGGGCGAACACCGGGGAGCTGTTTTTT.